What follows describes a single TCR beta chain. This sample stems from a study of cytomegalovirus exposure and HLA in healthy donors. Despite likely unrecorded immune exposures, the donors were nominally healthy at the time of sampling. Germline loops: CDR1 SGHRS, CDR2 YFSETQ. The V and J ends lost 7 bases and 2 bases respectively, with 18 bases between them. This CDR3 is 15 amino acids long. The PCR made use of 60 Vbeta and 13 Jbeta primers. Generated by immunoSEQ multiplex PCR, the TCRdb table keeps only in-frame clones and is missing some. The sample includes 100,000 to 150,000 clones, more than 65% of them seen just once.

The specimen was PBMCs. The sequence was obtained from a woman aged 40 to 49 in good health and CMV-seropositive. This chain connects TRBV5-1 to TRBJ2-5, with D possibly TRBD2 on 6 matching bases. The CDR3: CASVPSWGRQETQYF. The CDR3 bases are TGCGCCAGCGTGCCCTCCTGGGGGAGGCAAGAGACCCAGTACTTC.